This TCR beta chain was documented in a study of response to subunit inactivated influenza vaccine. Study-level findings and limits: It was suggested by the authors that few new T cells are recruited by each seasonal influenza vaccination.

With regard to this clonotype: Antigen: not known.

J gave up 3 bases and V 6 bases, and 14 bases lay outside the gene matches. Germline V CDR1 and CDR2: SGHVS, FNYEAQ. The CDR3 loop spans 16 amino acids. TCRdb reanalysed the RT-PCR reads using MiXCR and keeps one entry per CDR3 protein. In the table there are about 780,000 distinct CDR3 sequences, less than 20% of which are singletons. The chain uses TRBV7-6 and TRBJ2-7, with 7 bases lining up with TRBD1. The clonotype was recovered from a man in his fifties who received an inactivated influenza vaccine. The sample in question was PBMCs from blood, obtained more than 4 days after vaccination. In DNA, the CDR3 is TGTGCCAGCAGTCCGAGGAACAGGGGCAACCTCTACGAGCAGTACTTC. Translation gives CASSPRNRGNLYEQYF.